The source of this TCR beta chain is a study of beta chain features in type 1 diabetes. Every single donor gave one heparinised blood draw, and these averaged about 110 mL. Via CD45RO/CCR7/CD25/CD127/CD95/CD27, cells of the CD4+ naive, central memory, regulatory and stem cell-like memory subsets were sorted. This clone was seen a handful of times. Its specificity is not known. Reverse transcription of all isolated RNA meant that expressed TCRB transcripts were sequenced. Measured with immunoSEQ multiplex PCR; TCRdb has only the in-frame clones, and not every one. Here the sample spans roughly 450,000 clones, over 10% being singletons. Study-level results: Any HLA type influence on TCRB rearrangement was left unresolved here.

The source material was naive CD4+ T cells from blood. The TCR was taken from a woman between 18 and 29 years old in good health.

The CDR3: CSVGGLAVKGTGELFF. For the CDR3, the DNA is TGCAGCGTTGGGGGACTAGCGGTTAAGGGCACCGGGGAGCTGTTTTTT. The rearrangement joins TRBV29-1 to TRBJ2-2; 11 bases fit TRBD2. This CDR3 comprises 16 residues. CDR1 and CDR2 from the germline V gene are SQVTM and ANQGSEA. V trimming: 4 bases; J trimming: 4 bases; junction bases outside the gene matches: 8.